These 9 T cell receptor beta chains were all obtained from the same sample, sequenced in a study of tumor-infiltrating lymphocytes in primary liver carcinoma. For each extraction, RNA and DNA were obtained together from approximately 20-30 mg of unsorted bulk tissue. Total RNA amounting to 450 to 550 ng was the source from which TCR beta cDNA was made with a constant-region primer. Libraries of TCR beta came from three nested multiplex PCR rounds with slightly modified ARM-PCR. It was with TRBV1-TRBV30 forward primers and a C-beta reverse primer that the first two PCR rounds were run, at roughly 11 cycles each. TCRdb reanalysed the multiplex PCR reads using MiXCR and keeps one entry per CDR3 protein. The sample contains some 190,000 distinct CDR3 sequences, around four fifths of which appear only once. The sequenced sample was tumor tissue from primary liver carcinoma. The receptors come from a man in his forties with primary liver carcinoma and hepatitis B virus infection.

Turning to this clonotype: It is likely a read error, because the conserved phenylalanine at the end of the CDR3 is missing. The chain combines TRBV6-1 with TRBJ1-2; D remains ambiguous. Germline CDR1 is MNHNS and CDR2 is SASEGT. This CDR3 contains 13 residues. V gave up 1 base and J gave up 7 bases, with 10 bases separating them. The CDR3 coding sequence is TGTGCCAGCAGTGAAGTTCCAAATTCTGGCTACACCCTC. Protein: CASSEVPNSGYTL.

Worth noting for this clonotype: This may arise from a read error, as a much more abundant clone is one base away. V and J are TRBV28 and TRBJ1-2; TRBD1 is a possible D gene (5 bases). Germline assignment: CDR1 MDHEN and CDR2 SYDVKM. Trimming took off 10 bases at V and 4 bases at J, with 13 bases between the two ends. There are 12 residues in the CDR3. CDR3: CANTAGRYGYTF. The CDR3, as DNA: TGTGCCAACACCGCGGGGCGCTATGGCTACACCTTC.

On this clonotype itself: A clone one base away is much larger, so this may be a read error. The chain employs TRBV5-1 and TRBJ2-7, with D possibly being TRBD1 (9 bases). CDR1 and CDR2 (germline): SGHRS, YFSETQ. The CDR3 runs to 15 residues. The germline V and J ends were trimmed by 0 bases and 6 bases, with 16 bases remaining between them. CDR3 sequence: CASSLVTGGTSEQYF. CDR3 DNA sequence: TGCGCCAGCAGCTTGGTGACAGGGGGGACTAGCGAGCAGTACTTC.

This clonotype was observed a single time. Sequence at one end of the junction differs from germline and may be a read error. The rearrangement uses TRBV7-9 and TRBJ2-2; possible D gene TRBD2, 6 bases. CDR1 is SEHNR and CDR2 is FQNEAQ in the germline V gene (reference sequence). The CDR3 covers 15 residues. CDR3 sequence (DNA): TGTGCCAGCAGCCGTGACAGAGAGAACACCGGGGAGGTGTTTTTT. Translation: CASSRDRENTGEVFF.

Concerning this clonotype: Without the conserved terminal phenylalanine or tryptophan, this CDR3 likely stems from a read error. The genes are TRBV7-8 and TRBJ2-7, with D possibly matching TRBD2 (6 bases). There are 15 residues in the CDR3. Germline assignment: CDR1 SGHVS and CDR2 FQNEAQ. The CDR3 is CASSLARGRAYEQYY. CDR3 nucleotides: TGTGCCAGCAGCTTAGCGCGGGGCCGGGCCTATGAGCAGTACTAC.

Worth noting for this clonotype: The CDR3 does not close with the conserved phenylalanine or tryptophan, likely indicating a read error. The rearrangement joins TRBV12-3 or TRBV12-4 to TRBJ2-7; D might be TRBD1 (5 bases). The CDR3 has 12 residues. The CDR3 bases are TGTGCCAGCAGAGACCAGGGATACGTGCAGTACTTA. Translated, it gives CASRDQGYVQYL.

The V call is TRBV11-3, the J call TRBJ1-5; possible D gene TRBD1, 5 bases. Germline V gene lookup returns CDR1 SGHNT and CDR2 YENEEA. This CDR3 has 15 amino acids. V was shortened by 0 bases and J by 12 bases, with 18 bases between the two germline ends. This CDR3 reads CASSLDLGVALVQHF. CDR3 nucleotides: TGTGCCAGCAGCTTAGATCTGGGGGTGGCTCTGGTCCAGCATTTT.

Comment on this clonotype: Germline is not matched at one junction end, which may reflect a read error. The rearrangement joins TRBV29-1 to TRBJ2-3; the D gene is possibly TRBD2 (6 bases). This CDR3 contains 14 residues. Germline values: CDR1 SQVTM, CDR2 ANQGSEA. The DNA of the CDR3 is TGCAGCGCGCGGGATTCGGGATTGTCAGATACACAGTATTTT. Translation: CSARDSGLSDTQYF.

The V call is TRBV6-2 or TRBV6-3, the J call TRBJ2-1; no firm D call. Germline CDR1 and CDR2: MNHEY and SVGEGT. The V gene lost 5 bases and the J gene lost 9 bases, with 14 bases spanning the gap. The CDR3 covers 13 residues. CDR3 in amino acids: CASSTIRVGEQFF. DNA for the CDR3: TGTGCCAGCAGTACCATCCGAGTAGGTGAGCAGTTCTTC.